What follows are 7 T cell receptor beta chains derived from one specimen sequenced in a study of blood T cell repertoires in COVID-19 (dated by TCRdb to the early 2020s). Preparation of the library involved the immunoSEQ multiplex PCR assay. The table comes from immuneACCESS by way of TCRdb, which keeps in-frame sequences with V and J called. Part of the clones is missing from these tables; in studies checked, under half for an unresolved V gene and the rest for unknown reasons. Recorded for this sample are 200,000 to 300,000 clones; approximately 85% of them occurred a single time. Of the sample, under 15% falls within the top ten clones. Sequenced material: peripheral blood. The receptors shown here come from a woman aged 60-70 years with active or convalescent COVID-19.

V gene TRBV21-1 combines with J gene TRBJ2-5; the table's D call, TRBD2, has no DNA check behind it. TRBV21-1 is marked as a pseudogene. This CDR3 region has 19 residues. CDR3 amino acids: CASTPLAVEARGGSETQYF. The CDR3, as DNA: TGTGCCAGCACCCCCTTGGCTGTAGAAGCTCGGGGGGGCTCAGAGACCCAGTACTTC.

The V gene is TRBV6-5, the J gene TRBJ2-7, with 11 bases identical to TRBD2. The CDR3 sequence is 15 residues long. V was clipped by 4 bases and J by 2 bases; unmatched bases: 4. Germline V lookup: CDR1 MNHEY, CDR2 SVGAGI. CDR3 loop: CASSSSGGTPYEQYF. The CDR3, as DNA: TGTGCCAGCAGTTCTAGCGGGGGGACCCCCTACGAGCAGTACTTC.

J is TRBJ2-7 and V is TRBV3-1 (or the pseudogene TRBV3-2); tentatively, D is TRBD1 (6 bases). CDR1 is LGHDT, CDR2 YNNKEL, per germline (reference sequence). The CDR3 covers 14 residues. V lost 6 bases, J lost 6 bases, and 18 bases lay in between. The CDR3 here is CASSQQGTTGEQYF. CDR3 nucleotides: TGTGCCAGCAGTCAACAGGGAACAACGGGCGAGCAGTACTTC.

This chain uses TRBV7-9 with TRBJ2-3, with D perhaps TRBD2 (6 bases). Trimming left V 0 bases short and J 6 bases short, with 25 bases between. CDR1 is SEHNR, CDR2 FQNEAQ, per germline (reference sequence). The CDR3 length is 19 residues. In DNA form, the CDR3 reads TGTGCCAGCAGCTTAGCGTTTGGTTGGAGGGACGCCACCCCCGATACGCAGTATTTT. The encoded protein is CASSLAFGWRDATPDTQYF. The full variable domain, its missing parts supplied by reference TRBV7-9 and TRBJ2-3, is DTGVSQNPRHKITKRGQNVTFRCDPISEHNRLYWYRQTLGQGPEFLTYFQNEAQLEKSRLLSDRFSAERPKGSFSTLEIQRTEQGDSAMYLCASSLAFGWRDATPDTQYFGPGTRLTVL.

This sequence joins TRBV10-2 and TRBJ1-1, with D maybe TRBD1 (6 bases). V lost 7 bases to trimming and J lost 0 bases, with 9 bases between them. The CDR3 runs to 13 residues. CDR1 is WSHSY and CDR2 is SAAADI in the germline V gene. CDR3 in amino acids: CASNQGMNTEAFF. The CDR3 nucleotides are TGCGCCAGCAACCAGGGGATGAACACTGAAGCTTTCTTT.

This chain uses TRBV21-1 with TRBJ2-3; the table's D call TRBD2 went unverified against the DNA. TRBV21-1 is given as a pseudogene. CDR3 length: 14 residues. CDR3 DNA sequence: TGTGCCAGCAGCGCTAGCGGAAGCACAGATACGCAGTATTTT. Translation gives CASSASGSTDTQYF.

The chain has TRBV18 and TRBJ1-6; no clear D. This CDR3 comprises 15 residues. Germline assignment: CDR1 KGHSH and CDR2 LQKENI. The ends were cut back, 3 bases at V and 8 bases at J, with 14 bases in the middle. This chain's CDR3 is CASSPGRLGDSPLHF. CDR3 bases: TGTGCCAGCTCACCCGGGCGATTGGGAGATTCACCCCTCCACTTT.